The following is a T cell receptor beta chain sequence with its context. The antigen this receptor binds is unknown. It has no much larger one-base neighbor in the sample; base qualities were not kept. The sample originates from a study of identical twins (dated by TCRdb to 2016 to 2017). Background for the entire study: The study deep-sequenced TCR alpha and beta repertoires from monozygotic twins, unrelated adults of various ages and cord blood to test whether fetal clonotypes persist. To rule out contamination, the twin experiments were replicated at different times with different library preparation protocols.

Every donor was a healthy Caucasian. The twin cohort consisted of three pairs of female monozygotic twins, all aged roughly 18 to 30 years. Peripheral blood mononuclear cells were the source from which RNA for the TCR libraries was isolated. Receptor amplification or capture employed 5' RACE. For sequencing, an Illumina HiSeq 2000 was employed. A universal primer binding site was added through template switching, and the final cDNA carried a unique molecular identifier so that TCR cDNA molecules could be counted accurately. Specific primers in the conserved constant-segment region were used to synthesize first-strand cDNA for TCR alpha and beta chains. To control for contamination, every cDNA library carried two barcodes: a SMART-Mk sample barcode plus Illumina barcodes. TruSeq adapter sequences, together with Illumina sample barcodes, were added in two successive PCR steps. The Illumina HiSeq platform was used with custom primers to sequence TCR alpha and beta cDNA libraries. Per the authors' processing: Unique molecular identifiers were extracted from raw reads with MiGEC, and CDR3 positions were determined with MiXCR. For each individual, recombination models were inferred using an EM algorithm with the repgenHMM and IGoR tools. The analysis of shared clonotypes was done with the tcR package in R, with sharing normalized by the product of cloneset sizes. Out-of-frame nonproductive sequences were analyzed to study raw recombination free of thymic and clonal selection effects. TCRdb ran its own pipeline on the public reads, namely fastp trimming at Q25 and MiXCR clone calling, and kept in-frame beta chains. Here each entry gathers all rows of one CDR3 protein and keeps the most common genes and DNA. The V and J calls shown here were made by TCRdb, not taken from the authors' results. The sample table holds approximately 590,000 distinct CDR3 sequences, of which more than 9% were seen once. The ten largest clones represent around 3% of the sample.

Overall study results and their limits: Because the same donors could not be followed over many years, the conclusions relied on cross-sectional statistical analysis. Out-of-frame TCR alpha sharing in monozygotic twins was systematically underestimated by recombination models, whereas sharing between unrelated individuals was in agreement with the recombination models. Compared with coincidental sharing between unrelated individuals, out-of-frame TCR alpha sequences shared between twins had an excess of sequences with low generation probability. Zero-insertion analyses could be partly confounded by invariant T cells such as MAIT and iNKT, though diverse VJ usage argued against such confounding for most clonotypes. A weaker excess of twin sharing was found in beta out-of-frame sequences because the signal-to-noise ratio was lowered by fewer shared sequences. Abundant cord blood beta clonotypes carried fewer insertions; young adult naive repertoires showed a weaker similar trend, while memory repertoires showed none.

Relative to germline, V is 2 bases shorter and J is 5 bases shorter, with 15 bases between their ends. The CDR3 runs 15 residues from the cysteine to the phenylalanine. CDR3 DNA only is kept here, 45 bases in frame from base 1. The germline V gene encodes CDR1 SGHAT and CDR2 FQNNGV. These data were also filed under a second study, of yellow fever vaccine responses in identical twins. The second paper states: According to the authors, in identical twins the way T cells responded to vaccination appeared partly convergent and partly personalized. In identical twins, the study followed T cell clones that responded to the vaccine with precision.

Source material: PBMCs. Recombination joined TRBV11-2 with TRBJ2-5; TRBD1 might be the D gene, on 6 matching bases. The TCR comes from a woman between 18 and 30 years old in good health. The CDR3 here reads CASSLSGTRTETQYF. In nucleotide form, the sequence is TGTGCCAGCAGCTTATCTGGGACAAGGACGGAGACCCAGTACTTC.